This is a list of T cell receptor beta chains from one sample in a study of OX40 agonist ivuxolimab in advanced cancers. Data came from immunoSEQ multiplex PCR; TCRdb stores just in-frame clones and leaves some out. This sample has 70,000 to 90,000 clones, with 84% found just once. The sequenced sample was CD4+ or CD8+ T cells sorted from blood, obtained in a trial of the OX40 agonist ivuxolimab. These receptors were taken from an adult with an advanced solid tumor such as melanoma, head and neck, liver or kidney cancer. The CDR3 runs from the conserved cysteine through the conserved F or W. A D gene is named only where the DNA matches it firmly. A row's size may be missing; if present it is once, few, many or a size class.

J gene | V gene | clone size | D gene | CDR3 protein | CDR3 DNA
TRBJ2-2 | TRBV19 | many | NA | CASSIAGTGELFF | TGTGCCAGTAGTATCGCGGGCACCGGGGAGCTGTTTTTT
TRBJ1-2 | TRBV4-3 | NA | NA | CASSQEEQANYGYTF | TGCGCCAGCAGCCAAGAAGAACAAGCTAACTATGGCTACACCTTC
TRBJ2-7 | TRBV11-2 | NA | TRBD1 | CASSSYRGTAYEQYF | TGTGCCAGCAGCTCATACAGGGGGACGGCGTACGAGCAGTACTTC
TRBJ2-5 | TRBV2 | few | TRBD1 | CASSDRGQQETQYF | TGTGCCAGCAGTGACAGGGGGCAACAAGAGACCCAGTACTTC
TRBJ2-2 | TRBV7-2 | NA | NA | CASSLYRDTGELFF | TGTGCCAGCAGCTTATACAGGGACACCGGGGAGCTGTTTTTT
TRBJ1-1 | TRBV7-5 | NA | NA | CARRGAAEAFF | TGTGCCAGAAGGGGGGCCGCTGAAGCTTTCTTT
TRBJ1-2 | TRBV7-2 | NA | NA | CASSSSGTAPLNYGYTF | TGTGCCAGCAGCTCCTCCGGGACTGCTCCGCTCAACTATGGCTACACCTTC
TRBJ1-2 | TRBV18 | NA | TRBD1 | CASSPSQQGAGSYGYTF | TGTGCCAGCTCACCAAGCCAACAGGGGGCGGGCAGCTATGGCTACACCTTC
TRBJ1-3 | TRBV5-6 | NA | TRBD1 | CASSSTRQGVGGNTIYF | TGTGCCAGCAGCTCCACTCGACAGGGGGTCGGTGGAAACACCATATATTTT
TRBJ2-1 | TRBV7-6 | NA | TRBD1 | CASTRGQGGYNEQFF | TGTGCCAGCACTAGGGGACAGGGGGGTTACAATGAGCAGTTCTTC
TRBJ2-1 | TRBV9 | NA | NA | CASSVRAGELVEQFF | TGTGCCAGCAGCGTGCGGGCAGGGGAGTTGGTTGAGCAGTTCTTC
TRBJ1-2 | TRBV29-1 | NA | NA | CSAGDNYLYGYTF | TGCAGCGCTGGGGACAACTACCTCTATGGCTACACCTTC
TRBJ2-3 | TRBV4-3 | NA | NA | CASSPGAGSRTDTQYF | TGCGCCAGCAGCCCCGGGGCGGGGTCTCGCACAGATACGCAGTATTTT
TRBJ1-1 | TRBV19 | NA | NA | CASSIWGNTEAFF | TGTGCCAGTAGTATCTGGGGCAACACTGAAGCTTTCTTT
TRBJ1-1 | TRBV19 | NA | NA | CASSTYSGGNTEAFF | TGTGCCAGTAGTACGTATTCGGGGGGGAACACTGAAGCTTTCTTT
TRBJ2-1 | TRBV4-1 | NA | NA | CASSQPDLSYNEQFF | TGCGCCAGCAGCCAACCGGACCTCTCCTACAATGAGCAGTTCTTC
TRBJ2-1 | TRBV7-6 | once | NA | CATASGGSYNEQFF | TGTGCCACCGCTTCGGGGGGCTCTTACAATGAGCAGTTCTTC
TRBJ2-7 | TRBV19 | NA | TRBD1 | CASSSSSDRVVAYEQYF | TGTGCCAGTAGTTCCTCGTCTGACAGGGTGGTAGCCTACGAGCAGTACTTC
TRBJ2-2 | TRBV9 | NA | TRBD1 | CASSGQGNTGELFF | TGTGCCAGCAGCGGACAGGGGAACACCGGGGAGCTGTTTTTT
TRBJ1-1 | TRBV4-2 | NA | NA | CASSFEANTEAFF | TGTGCCAGCAGCTTCGAAGCGAACACTGAAGCTTTCTTT
TRBJ2-1 | TRBV5-1 | NA | TRBD1 | CASSIRQGANEQFF | TGCGCCAGCAGCATCCGACAGGGAGCAAATGAGCAGTTCTTC
TRBJ1-5 | TRBV28 | NA | NA | CASSSVGTVLSRQPQHF | TGTGCCAGCAGTTCGGTTGGCACAGTTCTTAGCAGACAGCCCCAGCATTTT
TRBJ1-2 | TRBV10-3 | NA | NA | CATAAQEYGYTF | TGTGCCACCGCGGCCCAGGAGTATGGCTACACCTTC
TRBJ1-5 | TRBV5-1 | NA | NA | CASSSSGGDQPQHF | TGCGCCAGCAGCTCATCCGGGGGCGATCAGCCCCAGCATTTT
TRBJ2-6 | TRBV13 | NA | NA | CASSPGTWAGANVLTF | TGTGCCAGCAGCCCTGGGACCTGGGCTGGGGCCAACGTCCTGACTTTC
TRBJ2-5 | TRBV5-1 | NA | TRBD2 | CASSLLAGDQETQYF | TGCGCCAGCAGCTTACTAGCGGGAGACCAAGAGACCCAGTACTTC
TRBJ2-5 | TRBV18 | once | NA | CASAGETQYF | TGTGCCAGCGCGGGGGAGACCCAGTACTTC
TRBJ1-2 | TRBV6-5 | NA | TRBD1 | CASSYRQGAWGYTF | TGTGCCAGCAGTTACAGGCAGGGGGCCTGGGGCTACACCTTC
TRBJ1-6 | TRBV4-2 | NA | NA | CASSQAGGRGSSYNSPLYF | TGTGCCAGCAGCCAAGCTGGCGGACGGGGAAGCTCCTATAATTCACCCCTCTACTTT
TRBJ2-7 | TRBV30 | NA | NA | CAWSVRPNYEQYF | TGTGCCTGGAGTGTACGTCCCAACTACGAGCAGTACTTC
TRBJ2-7 | TRBV19 | NA | TRBD1 | CASSPRQGLPYEQYF | TGTGCCAGTAGTCCAAGACAGGGATTACCATACGAGCAGTACTTC
TRBJ2-3 | TRBV11-3 | NA | NA | CASSLGGPQYF | TGTGCCAGCAGCTTGGGGGGCCCGCAGTATTTT
TRBJ1-4 | TRBV5-1 | few | NA | CASSLQGGDEKLFF | TGCGCCAGCAGCCTCCAAGGCGGAGATGAAAAACTGTTTTTT
TRBJ1-1 | TRBV7-9 | few | NA | CASSLDTLGEAFF | TGTGCCAGCAGCTTGGACACCCTTGGGGAAGCTTTCTTT
TRBJ2-7 | TRBV18 | NA | TRBD2 | CASSPSTSGGQDRYEQYF | TGTGCCAGCTCACCATCGACTAGCGGGGGGCAAGATCGCTACGAGCAGTACTTC
TRBJ1-1 | TRBV7-8 | NA | TRBD1 | CASSLRDRRRTEAFF | TGTGCCAGCAGCTTAAGGGACAGGAGGAGGACTGAAGCTTTCTTT
TRBJ1-6 | TRBV19 | once | NA | CASSPVEDSPLHF | TGTGCCAGTAGTCCGGTGGAGGATTCACCCCTCCACTTT
TRBJ2-3 | TRBV9 | NA | TRBD1 | CASSPRLGQGADTQYF | TGTGCCAGCAGCCCCCGGCTGGGGCAGGGGGCTGATACGCAGTATTTT
TRBJ1-1 | TRBV21-1 | NA | NA | CASIDEVISHDEAFF | TGTGCCAGCATCGATGAGGTCATCAGCCATGATGAAGCTTTCTTT
TRBJ2-7 | TRBV7-2 | NA | NA | CASSMDKSSYEQYF | TGTGCCAGCAGCATGGACAAGAGCTCCTACGAGCAGTACTTC
TRBJ2-7 | TRBV7-2 | NA | NA | CASSSWTANGDYEQYF | TGTGCCAGCAGCTCCTGGACAGCCAACGGGGACTACGAGCAGTACTTC